The next 22 T cell receptor beta chains were all read from a single sample in a study of metastatic and nonmetastatic thyroid tumors. Not a single patient had been given any form of treatment at any point before undergoing thyroid surgery. MiXCR was used by TCRdb to re-call the PCR reads. The table lists just over 70,000 clones, more than 15% of them singletons. Sequencing input: blood. Source of these receptors: a female donor with papillary thyroid cancer or a benign thyroid nodule (not recorded which). Some clones in this sample may be carry-over from other donors' samples.

This clone was picked up many times. This sequence joins TRBV2 and TRBJ1-1; D may be TRBD1 (6 bases). Germline V lookup: CDR1 SNHLY, CDR2 FYNNEI. V lost 2 bases, J lost 4 bases, and 11 bases lay in between. The CDR3 totals 14 residues. DNA for the CDR3: TGTGCCAGCAGTGAATATACAGGGTCCACTGAAGCTTTCTTT. It yields the protein CASSEYTGSTEAFF.

This clone was seen repeatedly, ten times or more. The rearrangement links TRBV20-1 to TRBJ2-7, with 10 nucleotides matching TRBD2. Per the germline V gene, CDR1 is DFQATT and CDR2 is SNEGSKA (reference sequence). This CDR3 is 15 amino acids long. The V segment lost 3 bases and the J segment 4 bases; nucleotides outside the gene matches: 9. DNA for the CDR3: TGCAGTGCTAGGACCGGGACTAGCGTCCATTACGAGCAGTACTTC. This sequence encodes CSARTGTSVHYEQYF.

This clone showed up just a few times. The chain recombines TRBV12-3 or TRBV12-4 with TRBJ2-1; unclear D gene. Trimming shortened V by 5 bases and J by 15 bases, and 20 bases separated the two germline ends. The CDR3 runs to 13 residues. CDR3 DNA: TGTGCCAGCAGTCCCGAAGGAGCTTCCGGAACGTTCTTC. Translating gives CASSPEGASGTFF.

This clone was picked up many times. The sample carries other DNA sequences with the same CDR3. This chain connects TRBV5-8 to TRBJ2-3, with unresolved D. Germline CDR1 is SGHTS and CDR2 is YDEGEE. CDR3 length: 15 amino acids. The V end was cut by 0 bases, the J end by 9 bases, with 17 bases between. The CDR3 spells CASSLGAASEETQYF. Written as DNA, the CDR3 is TGTGCCAGCAGCTTGGGGGCAGCCTCAGAGGAGACGCAGTATTTT. Supplemented by reference TRBV5-8 and TRBJ2-3, the full variable domain reads EAGVTQSPTHLIKTRGQQATLRCSPISGHTSVYWYQQALGLGLQFLLWYDEGEERNRGNFPPRFSGRQFPNYSSELNVNALELEDSALYLCASSLGAASEETQYFGPGTRLTVL.

This clone was counted many times. Other nucleotide sequences from this sample produce the same CDR3. The chain has TRBV20-1 and TRBJ2-5; no clear D gene. Germline lookup yields CDR1 DFQATT and CDR2 SNEGSKA (reference sequence). This CDR3 region has 14 residues. Trimming took 3 bases from V and 5 from J, leaving 16 bases between them. In DNA form, the CDR3 reads TGCAGTGCTAGGGCAGGAACGACTTTGGAGACCCAGTACTTC. Its protein product is CSARAGTTLETQYF.

This clone was counted many times. The V gene is TRBV12-3 or TRBV12-4, the J gene TRBJ2-3; 9 nucleotides agree with TRBD1. V trimming: 4 bases; J trimming: 0 bases; junction bases outside the gene matches: 2. The CDR3 extends over 15 amino acids. The CDR3 spells CASSSGQGSTDTQYF. CDR3 bases: TGTGCCAGCAGTTCCGGACAGGGGAGCACAGATACGCAGTATTTT.

This clone was recorded at least ten times. This chain joins TRBV20-1 and TRBJ2-1; D is possibly TRBD1 or TRBD2 (6 bases each). Germline CDR1 and CDR2: DFQATT and SNEGSKA (reference sequence). This CDR3 region has 14 residues. This CDR3 reads CSLGGLSSYNEQFF. In DNA form, the CDR3 reads TGCAGCCTAGGGGGGCTTAGCTCCTACAATGAGCAGTTCTTC.

Concerning this clone itself: A much larger clone sits a single nucleotide away, making a read error possible. The chain uses TRBV5-8 and TRBJ1-1; D call uncertain. Trimming shortened V by 2 bases and J by 8 bases, and 19 bases separated the two germline ends. Germline V gene data show CDR1 as SGHTS and CDR2 as YDEGEE. The CDR3 has 15 residues. The CDR3 loop is CASSFDVLPPFEAFF. As DNA, the CDR3 is TGTGCCAGCAGCTTTGATGTACTCCCCCCTTTCGAAGCTTTCTTT.

The chain links TRBV20-1 to TRBJ2-7; weak D call: TRBD2 (5 bases). V was cut by 0 bases and J by 3 bases, with 12 bases left in between. Germline V gene data show CDR1 as DFQATT and CDR2 as SNEGSKA (reference sequence). CDR3 size: 14 residues. The CDR3 is CSARDQAEFYEQYF. Written as DNA, the CDR3 is TGCAGTGCTAGAGATCAAGCGGAGTTCTACGAGCAGTACTTC.

This clone has ten or more counts. The gene calls are TRBV6-1 and TRBJ2-7; 11 bases align to TRBD1. Germline-derived CDR1 and CDR2 are MNHNS and SASEGT. This CDR3 is built from 15 residues. The V and J ends lost 7 bases and 3 bases, in that order; junction bases with no gene match: 8. CDR3 in DNA: TGTGCCAGCACCTCTGGGACAGGGGGGCTCTACGAGCAGTACTTC. This translates into CASTSGTGGLYEQYF.

This clone was detected ten times or more. This chain connects TRBV7-6 to TRBJ2-3; 11 bases map to TRBD2. This CDR3 has 15 amino acids. Germline CDR1 is SGHVS and CDR2 is FNYEAQ. The J segment lost 2 bases and the V segment lost 4 bases, leaving 2 bases of the junction unmatched. Written as DNA, the CDR3 is TGTGCCAGCAGCTCGACTAGCGGGAACACAGATACGCAGTATTTT. Encoded protein: CASSSTSGNTDTQYF. The entire variable domain, with the rest obtained from reference TRBV7-6 and TRBJ2-3, is as follows: GAGVSQSPRYKVTKRGQDVALRCDPISGHVSLYWYRQALGQGPEFLTYFNYEAQQDKSGLPNDRFSAERPEGSISTLTIQRTEQRDSAMYRCASSSTSGNTDTQYFGPGTRLTVL.

This clone was counted only a few times. The J gene is TRBJ2-5, the V gene TRBV27; D assignment may be TRBD1 or TRBD2 (6 bases each). Trimming stripped 3 bases from V and 5 bases from J, with 13 bases between. This CDR3 is 14 amino acids long. Germline CDR1 and CDR2: MNHEY and SMNVEV (reference sequence). This chain's CDR3 is CASSFSGGLETQYF. Written as DNA, the CDR3 is TGTGCCAGCAGTTTTTCCGGGGGCCTGGAGACCCAGTACTTC.

This clone was picked up a small number of times. The chain combines TRBV6-1 with TRBJ2-7; tentatively, D is TRBD2 (5 bases). The CDR3 has 17 residues. Germline V gives CDR1 MNHNS, CDR2 SASEGT. V shed 6 bases and J shed 2 bases, with 23 bases lying between them. Here the CDR3 reads CASRGATPGEGAYEQYF. CDR3 coding DNA: TGTGCCAGCAGAGGAGCCACCCCGGGTGAGGGTGCCTACGAGCAGTACTTC.

At least ten counts were recorded for this clone. J is TRBJ1-2 and V is TRBV6-1, with D tentatively TRBD1 (5 bases). Trimming removed 3 bases at V and 3 bases at J, with 11 bases between. This CDR3 is 14 amino acids long. Germline CDR1 and CDR2: MNHNS and SASEGT. As DNA, the CDR3 is TGTGCCAGCAGTGACAGGGTCGGTGACTATGGCTACACCTTC. Translated, it gives CASSDRVGDYGYTF.

This clone was observed at least ten times. The chain carries TRBV7-9 and TRBJ1-1, with unresolved D. The germline gives CDR1 SEHNR, CDR2 FQNEAQ (reference sequence). The ends were cut back, 1 base at V and 1 base at J, with 10 bases in the middle. This CDR3 spans 15 amino acids. The CDR3 DNA is TGTGCCAGCAGCTTAGTTTCTGTACGGAACACTGAAGCTTTCTTT. Protein sequence: CASSLVSVRNTEAFF.

The genes are TRBV20-1 and TRBJ1-2, with TRBD1 identical over 8 bases. The ends lost 2 bases at V and 8 bases at J; junction bases unmatched: 19. This CDR3 has 17 residues. Germline CDR1 and CDR2: DFQATT and SNEGSKA (reference sequence). In nucleotides, the CDR3 is TGCAGTGCTAGAAAAGACAGGGGTTGGGGCGTGGGCGTAGGCTACACCTTC. This sequence encodes CSARKDRGWGVGVGYTF.

This clone has at least ten counts. The rearrangement links TRBV27 to TRBJ2-3; perhaps D is TRBD1 or TRBD2 (5 bases each). The CDR3 has 14 residues. Germline assignment: CDR1 MNHEY and CDR2 SMNVEV (reference sequence). V dropped 8 bases and J dropped 2 bases, with 14 bases sitting between them. As DNA, the CDR3 is TGTGCCAGCCTAGCCCTAGGGGCCACAGATACGCAGTATTTT. Translated, it gives CASLALGATDTQYF.

The chain has TRBV20-1 and TRBJ1-6; D remains unclear. Germline loops: CDR1 DFQATT, CDR2 SNEGSKA (reference sequence). This CDR3 region has 13 residues. Trimming shortened V by 0 bases and J by 7 bases, and 7 bases separated the two germline ends. This CDR3 is CSARDVRNSPLHF. The CDR3 nucleotides are TGCAGTGCTAGAGATGTCAGGAATTCACCCCTCCACTTT.

This clone was detected many times. This chain connects TRBV12-3 or TRBV12-4 to TRBJ2-7; 11 bases agree with TRBD1. J was trimmed by 3 bases and V by 7 bases; bases with no gene match: 5. The CDR3 is 14 residues long. The CDR3 spells CASNGQGAIYEQYF. CDR3 DNA: TGTGCCAGCAATGGACAGGGGGCAATCTACGAGCAGTACTTC.

This clone was observed at least ten times. V and J are TRBV28 and TRBJ1-6; the D gene is possibly TRBD1 (5 bases). This CDR3 spans 14 amino acids. The germline V and J ends were trimmed by 5 bases and 8 bases, with 13 bases remaining between them. CDR1 and CDR2 (germline): MDHEN, SYDVKM. CDR3 sequence reads: CASSTWGLDSPLHF. The DNA for the CDR3 is TGTGCCAGCAGTACTTGGGGCCTGGATTCACCCCTCCACTTT.

The sample holds many counts of this clone. V is TRBV6-5 and J is TRBJ2-1; the D is unclear. V lost 4 bases, J lost 0 bases, and 16 bases lay in between. The CDR3 length is 17 residues. In germline, CDR1 is MNHEY, CDR2 SVGAGI. The CDR3 DNA reads as TGTGCCAGCAGTTCAACCCTACAAATCGGCTCCTACAATGAGCAGTTCTTC. Amino acids: CASSSTLQIGSYNEQFF.

This clone was seen many times. This sequence joins TRBV15 and TRBJ2-7; possible D gene TRBD1, 6 bases. The CDR3 extends over 14 amino acids. Trimming shortened V by 2 bases and J by 2 bases, and 10 bases separated the two germline ends. CDR1 and CDR2 from the germline V gene are LNHNV and YYDKDF (reference sequence). Here the CDR3 DNA reads TGTGCCACCAGCAGAACAGGGATTGCCTACGAGCAGTACTTC. Translated: CATSRTGIAYEQYF.